The present entry profiles one T cell receptor beta chain with its context. The antigen this receptor binds is unknown. There are no base qualities to consult, and no much larger clone falls within one base. The data originate from a study of shared T cell receptors in the human thymus (dated by TCRdb to the early 2020s). The study in broad terms: The study examined how self-reactive, shared T-cell receptor alpha chains are generated in the human thymus.

From a lookup of the germline V gene, CDR1 and CDR2 are SGHAT and FQNNGV. Trimming removed 0 bases from V and 18 bases from J; the gene matches leave 3 bases unexplained. The CDR3 measures 12 amino acids from cysteine to phenylalanine. This entry keeps only the CDR3 DNA: 36 bases, framed from base 1. The library came from the immunoSEQ multiplex PCR assay. Here the immuneACCESS table is served through TCRdb, limited to in-frame sequences with V and J called. Missing clones are a known gap in these copies; in checked studies unresolved V genes cover under half, and the rest lacks a known reason. The sample table lists under 700,000 clones, around 82% of them with a count of one. Together, the top ten hold about 0.014% of the sample. These data were also filed under a second study, of human thymus T cells. That second publication adds: Donors were immunologically healthy infants undergoing open corrective cardiac surgery for congenital heart defects in Finland. Thymus tissue was obtained as surgical resects removed during corrective cardiac surgery. V and J gene segment usage appeared biased in both thymic and peripheral blood repertoires. The related research found that thymic TCR repertoires overlapped highly between unrelated individuals. The study described the TCR alpha and beta repertoires in roughly 8 infant thymus samples and a few matching peripheral blood samples. The cohort included a handful of male and a couple of female infants, with donor ages spanning 7 to 244 days. Thymocytes were released mechanically from tissue and stored at -70 °C as pellets of roughly 9.5-32 million cells. A QIAsymphony instrument was used to extract genomic DNA from the frozen cell pellets. TCRB and TCRAD loci were amplified from a standardized quantity of quality-controlled genomic DNA using the immunoSEQ multiplex PCR assay. The V(D)J region was spanned by amplicons of a length sufficient to cover the CDR3 and to identify V and J genes. The amplicons were sequenced on an Illumina platform via the commercial immunoSEQ service. Primer bias and sequencing errors were corrected as previously described, and TCRAD and TCRB definitions were based on the IMGT database. immunoSEQ Analyzer 3.0 and VDJTools were used for repertoire analysis, which covered basic statistics, V/J segment usage, diversity estimates, rarefaction and pairwise overlap. Diversity was estimated using the Chao1, ChaoE, Efron-Thisted, Shannon and inverse Simpson indices, and was also estimated on datasets down-sampled to the size of the smallest sample. Repertoire overlap was assessed by strict matching of CDR3 nucleotide sequence, V gene and J gene, and clustering was done by Jaccard-based multidimensional scaling. On average, thymus samples yielded around 810,000 unique TCRB clonotypes, whereas blood samples yielded approximately 84,000.

Sequencing was done on a sample of thymocytes. The sequence was collected from a boy younger than two with a congenital heart defect. Donor details come from another sample of the same person, matched by shared clones. The rearranged chain carries TRBV11-2 and TRBJ2-6, and 9 bases in between align with TRBD1. The DNA sequence follows: TGTGCCAGCAGCTTAGAACCGGACAGGGGGACTTTC. It encodes CASSLEPDRGTF.